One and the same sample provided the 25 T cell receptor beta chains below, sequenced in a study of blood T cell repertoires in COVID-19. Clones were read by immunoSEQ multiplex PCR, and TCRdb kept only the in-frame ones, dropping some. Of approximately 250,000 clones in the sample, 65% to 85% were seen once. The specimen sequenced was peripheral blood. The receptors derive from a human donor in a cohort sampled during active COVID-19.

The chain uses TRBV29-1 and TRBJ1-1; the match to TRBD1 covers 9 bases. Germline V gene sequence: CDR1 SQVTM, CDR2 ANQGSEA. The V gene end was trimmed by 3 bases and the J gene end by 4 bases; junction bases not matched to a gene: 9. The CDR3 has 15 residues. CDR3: CSVEGTGPKLTEAFF. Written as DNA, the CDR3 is TGCAGCGTTGAGGGGACAGGGCCTAAGCTCACTGAAGCTTTCTTT.

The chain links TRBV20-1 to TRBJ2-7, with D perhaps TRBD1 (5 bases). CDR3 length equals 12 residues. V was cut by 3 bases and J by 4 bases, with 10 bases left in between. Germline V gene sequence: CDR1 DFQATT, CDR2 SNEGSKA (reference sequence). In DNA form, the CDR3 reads TGCAGTGCTAGTACAGGAACTTACGAGCAGTACTTC. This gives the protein CSASTGTYEQYF.

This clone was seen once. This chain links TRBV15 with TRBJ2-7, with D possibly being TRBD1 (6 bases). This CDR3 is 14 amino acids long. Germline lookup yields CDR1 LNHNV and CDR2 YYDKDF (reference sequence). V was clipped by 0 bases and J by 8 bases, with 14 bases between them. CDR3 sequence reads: CATSREVAGEKQYF. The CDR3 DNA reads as TGTGCCACCAGCAGAGAGGTAGCAGGGGAGAAGCAGTACTTC. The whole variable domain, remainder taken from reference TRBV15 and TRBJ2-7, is DAMVIQNPRYQVTQFGKPVTLSCSQTLNHNVMYWYQQKSSQAPKLLFHYYDKDFNNEADTPDNFQSRRPNTSFCFLDIRSPGLGDTAMYLCATSREVAGEKQYFGPGTRLTVT.

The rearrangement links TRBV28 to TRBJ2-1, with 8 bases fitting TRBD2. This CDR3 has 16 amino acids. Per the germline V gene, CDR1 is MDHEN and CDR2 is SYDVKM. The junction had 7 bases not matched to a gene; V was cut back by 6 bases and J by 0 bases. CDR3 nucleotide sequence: TGTGCCAGCAGCATAGCGGGATTACTCTCCTACAATGAGCAGTTCTTC. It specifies CASSIAGLLSYNEQFF.

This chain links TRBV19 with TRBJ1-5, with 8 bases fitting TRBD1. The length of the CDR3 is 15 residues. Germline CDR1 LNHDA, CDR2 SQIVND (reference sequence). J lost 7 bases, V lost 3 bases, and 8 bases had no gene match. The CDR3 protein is CASSMDRVGHQPQHF. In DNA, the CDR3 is TGTGCCAGTAGTATGGACAGGGTAGGGCACCAGCCCCAGCATTTT.

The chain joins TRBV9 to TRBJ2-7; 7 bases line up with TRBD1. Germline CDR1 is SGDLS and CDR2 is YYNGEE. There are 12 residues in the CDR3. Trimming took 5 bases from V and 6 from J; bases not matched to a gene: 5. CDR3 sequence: CASSEGAGEQYF. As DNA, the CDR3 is TGTGCCAGCAGTGAGGGGGCTGGCGAGCAGTACTTC.

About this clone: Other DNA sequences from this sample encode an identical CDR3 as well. The chain's CDR3 is CASSLDASSYNEQFF. The CDR3 region has the DNA TGCGCCAGCAGCTTGGATGCTAGCTCCTACAATGAGCAGTTCTTC. This sequence joins TRBV5-1 and TRBJ2-1, with unresolved D. This CDR3 is built from 15 residues. Germline CDR1 SGHRS, CDR2 YFSETQ. Trimming left V 0 bases short and J 0 bases short, with 7 bases between.

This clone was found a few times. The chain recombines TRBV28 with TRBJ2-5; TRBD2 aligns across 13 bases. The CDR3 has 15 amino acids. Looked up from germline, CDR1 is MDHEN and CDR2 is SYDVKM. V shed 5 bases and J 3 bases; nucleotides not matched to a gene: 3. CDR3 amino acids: CASSIGTSGKETQYF. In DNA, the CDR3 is TGTGCCAGCAGTATCGGGACTAGCGGGAAAGAGACCCAGTACTTC. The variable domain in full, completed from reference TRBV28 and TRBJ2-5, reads DVKVTQSSRYLVKRTGEKVFLECVQDMDHENMFWYRQDPGLGLRLIYFSYDVKMKEKGDIPEGYSVSREKKERFSLILESASTNQTSMYLCASSIGTSGKETQYFGPGTRLLVL.

The CDR3 region is CASSIRTGGRTEAFF. The CDR3 nucleotides are TGTGCCAGCAGCATTAGGACAGGGGGACGAACTGAAGCTTTCTTT. This chain links TRBV7-9 with TRBJ1-1, with 10 positions matching TRBD1. The CDR3 sequence is 15 residues long. From germline, CDR1 is SEHNR and CDR2 FQNEAQ (reference sequence). V was pared by 5 bases and J by 5 bases, with 8 bases of the junction left unmatched.

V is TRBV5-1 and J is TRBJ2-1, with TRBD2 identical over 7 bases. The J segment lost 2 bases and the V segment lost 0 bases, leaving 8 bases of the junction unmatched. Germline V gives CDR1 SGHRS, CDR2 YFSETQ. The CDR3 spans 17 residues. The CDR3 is CASSLGGGDAPYNEQFF. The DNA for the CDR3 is TGCGCCAGCAGCTTGGGGGGAGGGGATGCGCCCTACAATGAGCAGTTCTTC.

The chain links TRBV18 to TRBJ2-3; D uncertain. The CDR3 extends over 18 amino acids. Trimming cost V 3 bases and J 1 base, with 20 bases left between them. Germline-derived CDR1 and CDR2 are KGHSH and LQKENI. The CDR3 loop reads CASSPEMTGAWGTDTQYF. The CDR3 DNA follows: TGTGCCAGCTCACCGGAAATGACTGGAGCTTGGGGCACAGATACGCAGTATTTT. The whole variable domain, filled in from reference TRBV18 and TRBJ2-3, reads NAGVMQNPRHLVRRRGQEARLRCSPMKGHSHVYWYRQLPEEGLKFMVYLQKENIIDESGMPKERFSAEFPKEGPSILRIQQVVRGDSAAYFCASSPEMTGAWGTDTQYFGPGTRLTVL.

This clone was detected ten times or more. CDR3: CASRAGLRTSETQYF. In DNA, the CDR3 is TGTGCCAGCAGGGCGGGACTCAGGACGTCAGAGACCCAGTACTTC. The gene calls are TRBV6-5 and TRBJ2-5; a weak D match, TRBD2 (6 bases). CDR3 size: 15 residues. V lost 6 bases and J lost 4, with 18 bases in between. Germline CDR1 is MNHEY and CDR2 is SVGAGI.

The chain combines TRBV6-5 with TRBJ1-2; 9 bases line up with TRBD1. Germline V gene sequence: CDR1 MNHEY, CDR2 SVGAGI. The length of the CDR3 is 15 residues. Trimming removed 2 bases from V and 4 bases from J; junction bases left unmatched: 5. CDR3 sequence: CASSYVPTGGYGYTF. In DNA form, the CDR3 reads TGTGCCAGCAGTTACGTGCCGACAGGGGGCTATGGCTACACCTTC.

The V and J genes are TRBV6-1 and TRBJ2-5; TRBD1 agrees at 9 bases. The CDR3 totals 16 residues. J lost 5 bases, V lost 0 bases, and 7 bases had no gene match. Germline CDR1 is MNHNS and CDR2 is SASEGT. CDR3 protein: CASSEAGAGTGETQYF. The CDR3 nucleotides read TGTGCCAGCAGTGAAGCGGGCGCCGGGACAGGGGAGACCCAGTACTTC.

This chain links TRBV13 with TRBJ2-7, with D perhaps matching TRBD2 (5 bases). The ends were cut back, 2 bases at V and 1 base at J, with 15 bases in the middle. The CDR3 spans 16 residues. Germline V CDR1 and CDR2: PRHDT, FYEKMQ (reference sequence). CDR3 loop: CASSLPIGGPSYEQYF. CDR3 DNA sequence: TGTGCCAGCAGCTTACCCATAGGCGGGCCGTCCTACGAGCAGTACTTC.

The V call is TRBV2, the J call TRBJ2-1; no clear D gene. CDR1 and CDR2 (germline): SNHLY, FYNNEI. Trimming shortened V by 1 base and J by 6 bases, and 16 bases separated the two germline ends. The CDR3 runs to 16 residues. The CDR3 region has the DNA TGTGCCAGCAGTGAAGTGGTACAGATTTTGGGCAATGAGCAGTTCTTC. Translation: CASSEVVQILGNEQFF.

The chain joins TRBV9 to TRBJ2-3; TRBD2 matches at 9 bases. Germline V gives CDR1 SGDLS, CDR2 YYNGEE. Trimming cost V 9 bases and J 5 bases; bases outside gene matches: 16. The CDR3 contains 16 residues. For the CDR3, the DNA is TGTGCCACCCGGCCCATGCGGGAGGGCCTTGAAGATACGCAGTATTTT. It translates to CATRPMREGLEDTQYF.

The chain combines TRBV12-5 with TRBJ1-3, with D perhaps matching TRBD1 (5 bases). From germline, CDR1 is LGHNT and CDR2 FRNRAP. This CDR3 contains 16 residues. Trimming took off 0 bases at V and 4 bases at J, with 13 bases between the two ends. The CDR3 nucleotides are TGTGCTAGTGGTTTGGTAATCGCAGGGAGGGGAAACACCATATATTTT. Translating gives CASGLVIAGRGNTIYF.

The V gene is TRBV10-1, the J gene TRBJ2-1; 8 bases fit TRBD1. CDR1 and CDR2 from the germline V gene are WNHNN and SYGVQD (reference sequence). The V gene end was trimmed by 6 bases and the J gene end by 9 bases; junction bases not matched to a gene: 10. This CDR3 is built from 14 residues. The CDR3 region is CASRPIAGGSEQFF. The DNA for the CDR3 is TGCGCCAGCAGACCCATCGCAGGGGGCAGTGAGCAGTTCTTC.

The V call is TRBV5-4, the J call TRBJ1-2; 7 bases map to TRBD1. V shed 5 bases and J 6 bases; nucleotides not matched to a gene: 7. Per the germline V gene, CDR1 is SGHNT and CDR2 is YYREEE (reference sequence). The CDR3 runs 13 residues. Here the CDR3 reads CASSLEQGNGYTF. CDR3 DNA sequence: TGTGCCAGCAGTCTGGAACAGGGGAATGGCTACACCTTC.

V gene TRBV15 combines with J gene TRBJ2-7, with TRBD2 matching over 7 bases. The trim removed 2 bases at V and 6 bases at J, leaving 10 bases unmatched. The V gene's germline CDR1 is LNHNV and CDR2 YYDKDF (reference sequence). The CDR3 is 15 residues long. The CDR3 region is CATSRRTGTTGEQYF. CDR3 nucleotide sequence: TGTGCCACCAGCAGAAGGACCGGGACTACCGGCGAGCAGTACTTC.

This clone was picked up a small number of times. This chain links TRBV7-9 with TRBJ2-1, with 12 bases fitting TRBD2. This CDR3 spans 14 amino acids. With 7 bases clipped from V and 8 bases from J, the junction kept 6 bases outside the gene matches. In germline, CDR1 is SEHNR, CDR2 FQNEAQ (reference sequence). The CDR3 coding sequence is TGTGCCAGCATCCTAGCGGGAGGGGCTCATGAGCAGTTCTTC. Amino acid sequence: CASILAGGAHEQFF.

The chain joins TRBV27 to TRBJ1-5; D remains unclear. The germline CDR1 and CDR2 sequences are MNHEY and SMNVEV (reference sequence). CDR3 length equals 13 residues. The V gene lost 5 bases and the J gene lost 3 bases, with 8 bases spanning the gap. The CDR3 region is CASSPYFNQPQHF. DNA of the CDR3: TGTGCCAGCAGTCCCTACTTCAATCAGCCCCAGCATTTT.

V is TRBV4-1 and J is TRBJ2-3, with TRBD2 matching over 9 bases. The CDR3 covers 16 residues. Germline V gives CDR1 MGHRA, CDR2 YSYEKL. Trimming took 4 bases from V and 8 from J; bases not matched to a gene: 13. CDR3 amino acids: CASSLGSGSSGGTQYF. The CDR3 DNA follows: TGCGCCAGCAGCCTTGGTAGCGGGAGTTCGGGCGGTACGCAGTATTTT.

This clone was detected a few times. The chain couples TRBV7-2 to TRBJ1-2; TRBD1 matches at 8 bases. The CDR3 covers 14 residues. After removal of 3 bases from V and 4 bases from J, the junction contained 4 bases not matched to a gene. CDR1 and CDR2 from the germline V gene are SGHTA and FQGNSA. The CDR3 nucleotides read TGTGCCAGCAGCTTCGGACAGGGACTCTATGGCTACACCTTC. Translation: CASSFGQGLYGYTF.